The source of this T cell receptor beta chain is a study of OX40 agonist ivuxolimab in advanced cancers. The count of this clone is one. Autoimmune disease history or systemic immunosuppression led to patient exclusion. The data were produced by immunoSEQ multiplex PCR, yet TCRdb's version contains in-frame clones alone and is incomplete. The repertoire includes about 93,000 clones, approximately 94% of them detected once, and around 2.5% sits in the top ten. V shed 3 bases and J shed 5 bases, with 10 bases lying between them. CDR1 is GTSNPN and CDR2 is SVGIG in the germline V gene (reference sequence). This CDR3 spans 13 amino acids.

This specimen was CD4+ or CD8+ T cells sorted from blood, taken in a trial of the OX40 agonist ivuxolimab. The clonotype comes from an adult with an advanced solid tumor such as melanoma, head and neck, liver or kidney cancer. The V and J genes are TRBV30 and TRBJ2-2; no reliable D call. CDR3 bases: TGTGCCTGGAGGCGCGAAGGGACCGGGGAGCTGTTTTTT. This translates into CAWRREGTGELFF. The full variable domain, with the rest looked up from reference TRBV30 and TRBJ2-2, is SQTIHQWPATLVQPVGSPLSLECTVEGTSNPNLYWYRQAAGRGLQLLFYSVGIGQISSEVPQNLSASRPQDRQFILSSKKLLLSDSGFYLCAWRREGTGELFFGEGSRLTVL.